This TCR beta chain emerged from a study of identical twins. This clonotype showed up just a few times. Its target is unknown. Whole-study results and caveats: Fewer insertions marked abundant cord blood beta clonotypes; young adult naive trended weakly, memory not at all. Out-of-frame alpha sequences common to twins exhibited a surplus of low generation probability.

TCRdb ran MiXCR on the 5' RACE reads and lists one entry per CDR3 protein. Of under 250,000 distinct CDR3 sequences in the sample, roughly an eighth were seen once. Germline V gene sequence: CDR1 LGHNA, CDR2 YNFKEQ. V was clipped by 2 bases and J by 9 bases; unmatched bases: 13. The CDR3 is made up of 19 amino acids. These records were also assigned to another study, of yellow fever vaccine responses in identical twins. From that second work: Vaccine T cell responses of twins reportedly seemed partly convergent and partly personalized.

This receptor was identified in a woman between 18 and 30 years old in good health. The genes are TRBV4-2 and TRBJ2-1, with TRBD2 matching over 16 bases. What was sequenced was memory (CD45RO+) T cells sorted from blood. CDR3 sequence: CASSQPSKMGLAGGSEQFF. In DNA, the CDR3 is TGTGCCAGCAGCCAACCATCAAAGATGGGACTAGCGGGAGGGAGTGAGCAGTTCTTC.